These 7 T cell receptor beta chains originate from one sample sequenced in a study of cytomegalovirus exposure and HLA in healthy donors. This PCR relied on a set of 60 Vbeta primers and 13 Jbeta primers. Method: immunoSEQ multiplex PCR; TCRdb's copy keeps in-frame clones and lacks some. The sample contains around 85,000 clones, about 78% of which appear only once. Sequenced: PBMCs. The receptors stem from a male donor in good health and CMV-seronegative.

This chain connects TRBV2 to TRBJ2-7; no clear D. The CDR3 has 10 amino acids. Germline V lookup: CDR1 SNHLY, CDR2 FYNNEI. The germline V and J ends were trimmed by 6 bases and 9 bases, with 9 bases remaining between them. The CDR3 DNA sequence: TGTGCCAGCAGGAGGAGTGCGCAGTACTTC. Its translation: CASRRSAQYF.

The gene calls are TRBV2 and TRBJ2-7; 7 bases map to TRBD2. The CDR3 covers 17 residues. The V gene end was trimmed by 7 bases and the J gene end by 6 bases; junction bases not matched to a gene: 21. Germline lookup yields CDR1 SNHLY and CDR2 FYNNEI. As DNA, the CDR3 is TGTGCCAGCACCGCGGGCGGGAGCCCTCCCTTTCGCTCCGAGCAGTACTTC. It translates to CASTAGGSPPFRSEQYF.

As concerns this clone: At one boundary the junction diverges from the germline segment, which might be a read error. The chain employs TRBV28 and TRBJ2-7; TRBD1 matches at 7 bases. Germline V gives CDR1 MDHEN, CDR2 SYDVKM. The CDR3 extends over 14 amino acids. CDR3 nucleotides: TGTGCCAGCAGTCTTCTCCTGACAGGGCCCGTACTAGACTTC. Translating it yields CASSLLLTGPVLDF. Full variable domain (outside the CDR3, taken from reference TRBV28 and TRBJ2-7): DVKVTQSSRYLVKRTGEKVFLECVQDMDHENMFWYRQDPGLGLRLIYFSYDVKMKEKGDIPEGYSVSREKKERFSLILESASTNQTSMYLCASSLLLTGPVLDFGPGTRLTVT.

This chain uses TRBV7-8 with TRBJ2-3; no clear D. V lost 3 bases to trimming and J lost 2 bases, with 18 bases between them. The CDR3 sequence is 17 residues long. In germline, CDR1 is SGHVS, CDR2 FQNEAQ. In DNA form, the CDR3 reads TGTGCCAGCAGCTTGATAACTCCCAATACCCTCACAGATACGCAGTATTTT. It yields the protein CASSLITPNTLTDTQYF.

CDR3 nucleotide sequence: TGTGCCAGCACGGGGACAGGGGGAGCAGGGGAGCTGTTTTTT. It yields the protein CASTGTGGAGELFF. The V gene is TRBV6-1, the J gene TRBJ2-2, with 11 positions matching TRBD1. V shed 7 bases, J shed 8 bases, and the junction held 6 bases outside the gene matches. The germline CDR1 and CDR2 sequences are MNHNS and SASEGT. The CDR3 runs to 14 residues.

V is TRBV5-1 and J is TRBJ2-5, with 16 bases aligning to TRBD2. V lost 4 bases to trimming and J lost 4 bases; unmatched junction nucleotides: 7. The CDR3 is 17 amino acids. The V gene's germline CDR1 is SGHRS and CDR2 YFSETQ. CDR3 sequence (DNA): TGCGCCAGCAGCCCCGGGACTAGCGGGGGGGCCGGAGAGACCCAGTACTTC. It encodes CASSPGTSGGAGETQYF.

The V gene is TRBV5-6, the J gene TRBJ2-1; 10 bases map to TRBD2. Trimming cost V 5 bases and J 15 bases; bases outside gene matches: 14. The CDR3 runs 14 residues. The V gene's germline CDR1 is SGHDT and CDR2 YYEEEE. CDR3 in DNA: TGTGCCAGCAGTTTAGGACTAGCGGCACTATTGAGGTTCTTC. It encodes CASSLGLAALLRFF.